Presented here are 21 T cell receptor beta chains from one specimen sequenced in a study of shared clonotypes between healthy human individuals (dated by TCRdb to the early 2020s). To prepare the library, the immunoSEQ multiplex PCR assay was applied. The table was pulled from immuneACCESS by TCRdb, which kept in-frame rearrangements only. Such tables lose some clones; where checked, under half of the loss comes from unresolved V genes, and the rest has no known cause. The sample records 1.4 million to 1.5 million clones, approximately 96% of which are singletons. Approximately 1.1% of the sample is taken by the ten largest. Sequencing used naive CD4+ T cells sorted from blood. What this sample's cell subset or site label stands for: CD45RA+ positively selected. Receptor source: a man aged 25 to 40 in good health.

This chain connects TRBV6-1 to TRBJ2-3; 10 nucleotides align to TRBD2. The CDR3 covers 12 residues. Germline V gene sequence: CDR1 MNHNS, CDR2 SASEGT. V lost 8 bases, J lost 12 bases, and 8 bases stayed unmatched. The CDR3 loop is CASVGLAVIQYF. Here the CDR3 DNA reads TGTGCCAGCGTTGGACTAGCGGTAATTCAGTATTTT.

The V and J genes are TRBV7-9 and TRBJ2-1; D is unresolved. CDR3 length equals 14 residues. Trimming cost V 2 bases and J 6 bases, with 11 bases left between them. CDR1 is SEHNR, CDR2 FQNEAQ, per germline (reference sequence). CDR3 region: CASSLLGSTNEQFF. CDR3 sequence (DNA): TGTGCCAGCAGCTTATTAGGCAGTACCAATGAGCAGTTCTTC.

The gene calls are TRBV7-6 and TRBJ1-1; 11 bases map to TRBD1. The CDR3 has 19 amino acids. Germline-derived CDR1 and CDR2 are SGHVS and FNYEAQ. V gave up 6 bases and J gave up 2 bases; unmatched junction bases: 17. The chain's CDR3 is CASRGHLGDRGFRNTEAFF. CDR3 DNA sequence: TGTGCCAGCAGGGGACATCTCGGGGACAGGGGGTTTCGAAACACTGAAGCTTTCTTT.

The chain employs TRBV5-1 and TRBJ2-5; weak D call: TRBD1 (5 bases). Trimming stripped 5 bases from V and 1 base from J, with 18 bases between. The CDR3 consists of 16 residues. The germline CDR1 and CDR2 sequences are SGHRS and YFSETQ. The CDR3: CASRSTGERPQETQYF. The CDR3, as DNA: TGCGCCAGCAGATCTACAGGAGAAAGACCCCAAGAGACCCAGTACTTC.

V is TRBV10-3 and J is TRBJ2-7, with 14 positions matching TRBD2. The CDR3 covers 19 residues. Germline V gene sequence: CDR1 ENHRY, CDR2 SYGVKD. Trimming took 1 base from V and 3 from J; bases not matched to a gene: 11. The CDR3 DNA is TGTGCCATCAGTGAGTTCGCAACCGGGACTAGCGGGAGAGGCTACGAGCAGTACTTC. Translation: CAISEFATGTSGRGYEQYF.

This clone has only one observation. The chain combines TRBV15 with TRBJ2-7; a possible D gene is TRBD2 (5 bases). There are 14 residues in the CDR3. Per the germline V gene, CDR1 is LNHNV and CDR2 is YYDKDF (reference sequence). V lost 1 base, J lost 1 base, and 8 bases lay in between. In nucleotides, the CDR3 is TGTGCCACCAGCAGAGGGGAGATATCCTACGAGCAGTACTTC. Translation gives CATSRGEISYEQYF.

The chain has TRBV10-3 and TRBJ2-2; 10 bases agree with TRBD2. CDR1 and CDR2 (germline): ENHRY, SYGVKD. The CDR3 runs 16 residues. Trimming at V came to 2 bases and at J to 3 bases, leaving 3 bases not matched to a gene. This chain's CDR3 is CAISERTSGYTGELFF. CDR3 DNA: TGTGCCATCAGTGAGCGGACTAGCGGCTACACCGGGGAGCTGTTTTTT.

This rearrangement joins TRBV27 to TRBJ2-3; 8 bases are shared with TRBD2. Per germline, CDR1 MNHEY and CDR2 SMNVEV (reference sequence). The junction had 15 bases not matched to a gene; V was cut back by 3 bases and J by 4 bases. The CDR3 totals 18 residues. The CDR3 DNA reads as TGTGCCAGCAGTTTTCTTCCCCCGGTGGGCGGGAGGTCAGATACGCAGTATTTT. This codes for CASSFLPPVGGRSDTQYF.

The chain combines TRBV29-1 with TRBJ2-7, with 12 nucleotides matching TRBD2. J gave up 5 bases and V 6 bases, and 8 bases lay outside the gene matches. Germline V gives CDR1 SQVTM, CDR2 ANQGSEA. This CDR3 comprises 14 residues. CDR3 amino acids: CSVLGLAGYHEQYF. CDR3 nucleotides: TGCAGCGTCCTAGGACTAGCGGGATATCACGAGCAGTACTTC.

The chain uses TRBV10-1 and TRBJ2-1; D remains ambiguous. Between the trimmed V and J ends, which lost 0 bases and 3 bases, there was a span of 15 bases. Germline assignment: CDR1 WNHNN and CDR2 SYGVQD (reference sequence). The CDR3 has 17 amino acids. The CDR3 DNA sequence: TGCGCCAGCAGTGAGTCTAGTGTGTCCATCCGCTACAATGAGCAGTTCTTC. This gives the protein CASSESSVSIRYNEQFF.

The rearrangement links TRBV9 to TRBJ2-5, with D possibly TRBD1 on 5 matching bases. V lost 0 bases and J lost 5, with 8 bases in between. This CDR3 spans 13 amino acids. Germline V CDR1 and CDR2: SGDLS, YYNGEE. CDR3 sequence: CASSVGQFETQYF. Written as DNA, the CDR3 is TGTGCCAGCAGCGTAGGACAGTTTGAGACCCAGTACTTC. Full variable domain (outside the CDR3, taken from reference TRBV9 and TRBJ2-5): DSGVTQTPKHLITATGQRVTLRCSPRSGDLSVYWYQQSLDQGLQFLIQYYNGEERAKGNILERFSAQQFPDLHSELNLSSLELGDSALYFCASSVGQFETQYFGPGTRLLVL.

The sample holds one count of this clone. The chain links TRBV16 to TRBJ2-7, with D maybe TRBD1 (6 bases). V lost 0 bases to trimming and J lost 6 bases, with 12 bases between them. The length of the CDR3 is 14 residues. Germline CDR1 reads KGHSY; CDR2 reads FQNENV. DNA of the CDR3: TGTGCCAGCAGCCAATCGGGACAACTGGGCGAGCAGTACTTC. This sequence encodes CASSQSGQLGEQYF.

V is TRBV6-6 and J is TRBJ2-7, with TRBD2 matching 7 bases. The CDR3 has 14 residues. CDR1 is MNHNY, CDR2 SVGAGI, per germline (reference sequence). J lost 1 base, V lost 4 bases, and 4 bases had no gene match. CDR3 residues: CASSFRRESYEQYF. The CDR3 bases are TGTGCCAGCAGTTTCCGGCGGGAGTCCTACGAGCAGTACTTC.

The V call is TRBV27, the J call TRBJ1-2; tentative D call: TRBD1 (6 bases). The V end lost 6 bases, the J end lost 4 bases, and 12 bases lay between the germline ends. This CDR3 contains 13 residues. Germline CDR1 and CDR2: MNHEY and SMNVEV (reference sequence). The CDR3 region is CASSLDRIYGYTF. CDR3 in DNA: TGTGCCAGCAGCCTCGACAGGATCTATGGCTACACCTTC.

This sequence joins TRBV9 and TRBJ2-3; D might be TRBD2 (6 bases). The CDR3 covers 17 residues. CDR1 and CDR2 from the germline V gene are SGDLS and YYNGEE. V dropped 2 bases and J dropped 0 bases, with 16 bases sitting between them. CDR3 nucleotide sequence: TGTGCCAGCAGCGTCTCTCCAGCGGGTACTAGCACAGATACGCAGTATTTT. Translation gives CASSVSPAGTSTDTQYF.

J is TRBJ1-4 and V is TRBV2; tentative D call: TRBD1 (6 bases). The CDR3 loop spans 13 amino acids. Trimming took 7 bases from V and 8 from J, leaving 14 bases between them. CDR1 and CDR2 from the germline V gene are SNHLY and FYNNEI. This chain's CDR3 is CASMGNREEKLFF. The CDR3 nucleotides are TGTGCCAGCATGGGTAACAGGGAAGAAAAACTGTTTTTT.

The gene calls are TRBV25-1 and TRBJ2-1; D unclear. V was clipped by 4 bases and J by 10 bases, with 11 bases between them. The CDR3 is 12 residues long. Per the germline V gene, CDR1 is MGHDK and CDR2 is SYGVNS. CDR3 coding DNA: TGTGCCAGCAGTGGGGTCTTGGGGGAGCAGTTCTTC. It specifies CASSGVLGEQFF.

This clone was seen just once. This rearrangement joins TRBV27 to TRBJ2-6; 8 positions agree with TRBD2. Germline values: CDR1 MNHEY, CDR2 SMNVEV (reference sequence). The CDR3 totals 18 residues. V dropped 3 bases and J dropped 0; count of bases not matched to a gene: 7. CDR3 sequence reads: CASSFDGRGYSGANVLTF. The CDR3 DNA reads TGTGCCAGCAGTTTCGACGGGAGGGGATACTCTGGGGCCAACGTCCTGACTTTC.

This sequence joins TRBV27 and TRBJ1-5, with 7 bases fitting TRBD1. Looked up from germline, CDR1 is MNHEY and CDR2 is SMNVEV (reference sequence). With V trimmed by 5 bases and J by 6 bases, 16 bases remained unmatched. This CDR3 is 17 amino acids long. The CDR3 region has the DNA TGTGCCAGCAGTCCGAAGATCGGGACAGCCCGAGGTCAGCCCCAGCATTTT. As protein: CASSPKIGTARGQPQHF.

The chain has TRBV9 and TRBJ1-3; 9 bases fit TRBD1. The CDR3 is made up of 14 amino acids. From germline, CDR1 is SGDLS and CDR2 YYNGEE. V trimming: 3 bases; J trimming: 10 bases; junction bases outside the gene matches: 8. CDR3 bases: TGTGCCAGCAGCGAGGGACAGGGCTGGAGGACCATATATTTT. It is translated as CASSEGQGWRTIYF.

Worth noting for this clone: Germline is not matched at one junction end, which may reflect a read error. The CDR3 is CASSPRRLTSEKLFF. Here the CDR3 DNA reads TGTGCCAGTAGTCCACGGAGGCTGACTAGTGAAAAACTGTTTTTT. The chain links TRBV19 to TRBJ1-4; D is unclear. Germline CDR1 and CDR2: LNHDA and SQIVND (reference sequence). The CDR3 has 15 residues.